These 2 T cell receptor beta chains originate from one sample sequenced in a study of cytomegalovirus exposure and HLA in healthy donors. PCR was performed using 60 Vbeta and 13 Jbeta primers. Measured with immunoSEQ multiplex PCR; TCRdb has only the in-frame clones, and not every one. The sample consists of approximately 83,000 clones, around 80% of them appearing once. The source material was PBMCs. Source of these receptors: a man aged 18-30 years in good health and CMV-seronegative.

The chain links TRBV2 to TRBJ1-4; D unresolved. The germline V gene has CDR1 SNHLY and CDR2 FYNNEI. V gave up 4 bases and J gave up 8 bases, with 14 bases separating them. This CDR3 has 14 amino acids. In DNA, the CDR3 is TGTGCCAGCAGTGCCTTTGACGGCGGAGAAAAACTGTTTTTT. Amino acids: CASSAFDGGEKLFF.

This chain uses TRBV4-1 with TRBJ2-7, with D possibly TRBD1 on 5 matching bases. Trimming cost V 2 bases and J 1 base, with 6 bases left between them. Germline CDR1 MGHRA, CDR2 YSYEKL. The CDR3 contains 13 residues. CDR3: CASSQRQSYEQYF. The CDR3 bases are TGCGCCAGCAGCCAAAGACAGTCCTACGAGCAGTACTTC.